The rows below give T cell receptor beta chains drawn from one sample of a study of OX40 agonist ivuxolimab in advanced cancers. Profiling relied on immunoSEQ multiplex PCR, and the TCRdb table lists in-frame clones only, not all of them. The sample lists 30,000 to 35,000 clones, over 65% occurring once. This specimen consisted of CD4+ or CD8+ T cells sorted from blood, obtained in a trial of the OX40 agonist ivuxolimab. The receptors here all came from an adult with an advanced solid tumor such as melanoma, head and neck, liver or kidney cancer. The conserved cysteine and the conserved F or W are not part of the CDR3 here. Clone size is shown for a subset of rows, as once, few, many or a class of expanded clone.

clone_size	v_call	cdr3_aa
.	TRBV25-1	ASSVAYTEAF
.	TRBV29-1	SSPGLGNNEQF
.	TRBV30	AWHPGVLFYGYT
once	TRBV11-2	ASSLEGEGRETQY
.	TRBV28	ASSFVQGTFYEQY
.	TRBV4-1	ASSQERRSYEQY
.	TRBV4-2	ASSQGSWSSYNEQF
.	TRBV18	ASSGIFGQVD
.	TRBV28	ASSATGVGPNEKLF
.	TRBV4-1	ASSLRDGILYNEQF
.	TRBV7-8	ASGSSPASGGVQDEQF
.	TRBV4-3	ASSQVGGGPNYGYT
.	TRBV5-5	ASSLAPDSGGNTGELF
.	TRBV7-9	ASAPSGELF
.	TRBV5-6	ASSHPTESYEQY
.	TRBV27	ASSPDPGAEQY
.	TRBV2	ASSVSGGPIDEQF
.	TRBV11-3	ASRLGTGPNYGYT
.	TRBV27	ASRNLGGFQETQY
.	TRBV5-5	ASSLVAYSNQPQH
.	TRBV5-6	ASQQGARVREKLF
.	TRBV6-6	ASKTNYEQY
.	TRBV5-4	ASSFLGPNTGELF
.	TRBV6-1	ASTDRGDTQY
.	TRBV29-1	SFTPDVTEAF
.	TRBV4-3	ASSRGGGSYEQY
.	TRBV4-3	ASSQGTGSREQY
.	TRBV29-1	SVEDDRAGNTIY